The rows below give T cell receptor beta chains drawn from one sample of a study of cytomegalovirus exposure and HLA in healthy donors. This table comes from immunoSEQ multiplex PCR, and its TCRdb copy is limited to in-frame clones, with some not included. This table has 150,000 to 250,000 clones, 70% to 80% appearing once. Sample: PBMCs. All receptors derive from a girl aged 5 to 17 in good health and CMV-seropositive. The CDR3 runs from the conserved cysteine through the conserved F or W. A D gene is named only where the DNA matches it firmly. Clone size is shown for a subset of rows, as once, few, many or a class of expanded clone.

V gene	clone size	D gene	J gene	CDR3 protein	CDR3 DNA
TRBV6-5	.	TRBD1	TRBJ1-6	CASSAGQRTLHF	TGTGCCAGCAGTGCGGGACAGCGAACCCTCCACTTT
TRBV18	.	.	TRBJ2-4	CASSPLTGLLAKNIQYF	TGTGCCAGCTCACCACTGACAGGTCTTCTAGCCAAAAACATTCAGTACTTC
TRBV7-2	.	TRBD2	TRBJ2-7	CASSHSGTLVYEQYF	TGTGCCAGCAGCCATAGCGGGACACTGGTGTACGAGCAGTACTTC
TRBV6-5	once	.	TRBJ2-2	CASSYAGAANTGELFF	TGTGCCAGCAGTTATGCTGGGGCCGCGAACACCGGGGAGCTGTTTTTT
TRBV6-5	.	TRBD1	TRBJ1-6	CASSEQGNSPLHF	TGTGCCAGCAGTGAACAGGGGAATTCACCCCTCCACTTT
TRBV7-6	.	.	TRBJ2-2	CASSLGVFRELFF	TGTGCCAGCAGCTTAGGAGTTTTCCGGGAGCTGTTTTTT
TRBV5-1	.	.	TRBJ2-2	CASSWGDSTTNTGELFF	TGCGCCAGCAGCTGGGGGGACAGTACGACGAACACCGGGGAGCTGTTTTTT
TRBV9	.	TRBD1	TRBJ2-1	CASSVGPGGGYEQFF	TGTGCCAGCAGCGTAGGGCCAGGGGGCGGCTATGAGCAGTTCTTC
TRBV7-2	.	.	TRBJ1-1	CASSLEAGVGAEAFF	TGTGCCAGCAGCTTAGAAGCGGGTGTTGGCGCTGAAGCTTTCTTT
TRBV30	.	.	TRBJ1-5	CALSGSDQPQHF	TGTGCCCTCTCAGGTTCGGATCAGCCCCAGCATTTT
TRBV7-2	.	.	TRBJ2-5	CASSPGGAPETQYF	TGTGCCAGCAGCCCTGGGGGGGCCCCGGAGACCCAGTACTTC
TRBV4-1	.	TRBD2	TRBJ2-7	CASSQGTSGGSYEQYF	TGCGCCAGCAGCCAAGGGACTAGCGGGGGATCCTACGAGCAGTACTTC